Described below is a single T cell receptor beta chain sequence and its context. Its antigen is as yet unknown. These data originate in a study of T cells in localized non-small cell lung cancer. Using immunoSEQ multiplex PCR, the repertoire was profiled, and TCRdb retains in-frame clones only, with some absent. The sample lists approximately 88,000 clones; more than 75% were seen once. Broader study findings: Adjacent lung held a median roughly 56 of the top 100 tumor clones. Prolonged overall survival went with higher T cell density in the blood. There was higher T cell clonality in uninvolved adjacent lung than in tumor, and it was highest there.

Germline V CDR1 and CDR2: LNHDA, SQIVND (reference sequence). The CDR3 is made up of 18 amino acids. V shed 5 bases and J shed 1 base, with 21 bases lying between them. The sequence derives from a woman aged 40 to 75 with stage II squamous cell lung carcinoma. Sequencing used PBMCs, obtained before any cancer treatment. V gene TRBV19 combines with J gene TRBJ1-5; tentative D call: TRBD1 (6 bases). The chain's CDR3 is CASSLQGRLSASNQPQHF. The CDR3, as DNA: TGTGCCAGTAGTTTACAGGGAAGGTTATCGGCCAGCAATCAGCCCCAGCATTTT.